Listed here are 9 T cell receptor beta chains from one sample, sequenced in a study of T cell clonotyping in hematopoietic cell transplantation. The repertoire was sequenced with immunoSEQ multiplex PCR; TCRdb's copy has only in-frame clones and lacks some. The data contain over 35,000 clones, about 90% of them singletons. Input material: peripheral blood mononuclear cells. Source of these receptors: a woman aged 35 to 49 in good health. Some clones in this sample may be carry-over from other donors' samples.

The chain carries TRBV9 and TRBJ2-2; D is unclear. The CDR3 runs 14 residues. Per germline, CDR1 SGDLS and CDR2 YYNGEE. Trimming stripped 3 bases from V and 3 bases from J, with 9 bases between. The DNA of the CDR3 is TGTGCCAGCAGCGAGACGCAAGACACCGGGGAGCTGTTTTTT. This sequence encodes CASSETQDTGELFF.

V is TRBV5-1 and J is TRBJ2-1; D call uncertain. The germline V and J ends were trimmed by 5 bases and 4 bases, with 13 bases remaining between them. Germline-derived CDR1 and CDR2 are SGHRS and YFSETQ. This CDR3 has 14 amino acids. The CDR3 loop is CASSLTDPYNEQFF. Written as DNA, the CDR3 is TGCGCCAGCAGTCTGACGGATCCTTACAATGAGCAGTTCTTC.

Only one count was recorded for this clone. The rearrangement links TRBV14 to TRBJ2-7; D is possibly TRBD2 (6 bases). CDR3 length: 13 residues. Germline values: CDR1 SGHDN, CDR2 FVKESK. V was pared by 2 bases and J by 6 bases, with 11 bases between. The CDR3 DNA is TGTGCCAGCAGCCAATTGCGGGGCGGCGAGCAGTACTTC. Its translation: CASSQLRGGEQYF.

The chain joins TRBV10-3 to TRBJ1-2, with unresolved D. Germline V lookup: CDR1 ENHRY, CDR2 SYGVKD. The V gene lost 2 bases and the J gene lost 2 bases, with 9 bases spanning the gap. The CDR3 totals 14 residues. The CDR3 DNA sequence: TGTGCCATCAGTGAGGGAACAGCGAACTATGGCTACACCTTC. Its protein product is CAISEGTANYGYTF.

The V and J genes are TRBV19 and TRBJ1-5; D not certain. The CDR3 spans 15 residues. The V end was cut by 8 bases, the J end by 7 bases, with 21 bases between. The germline V gene encodes CDR1 LNHDA and CDR2 SQIVND (reference sequence). In DNA form, the CDR3 reads TGTGCCAGTCACTGGAGCAGGACCGGCGTCCAGCCCCAGCATTTT. Residues: CASHWSRTGVQPQHF.

The chain carries TRBV10-1 and TRBJ1-3; D call uncertain. The V gene lost 8 bases and the J gene lost 0 bases, with 5 bases spanning the gap. Per the germline V gene, CDR1 is WNHNN and CDR2 is SYGVQD (reference sequence). The CDR3 has 12 amino acids. The CDR3 region has the DNA TGCGCCAGCGGGAGCTCTGGAAACACCATATATTTT. This codes for CASGSSGNTIYF.

This chain links TRBV4-1 with TRBJ1-5, with 7 bases that match TRBD1. Germline V CDR1 and CDR2: MGHRA, YSYEKL. This CDR3 has 15 amino acids. J gave up 3 bases and V 1 base, and 3 bases lay outside the gene matches. CDR3 DNA: TGCGCCAGCAGCCAAGGCGGACAGGTCAATCAGCCCCAGCATTTT. As protein: CASSQGGQVNQPQHF.

Turning to this clone: Mismatch with germline at one junction end may stem from a read error. This chain connects TRBV28 to TRBJ2-7; D possibly uses TRBD1 or TRBD2 (5 bases each). The CDR3 totals 11 residues. Germline loops: CDR1 MDHEN, CDR2 SYDVKM. CDR3 coding DNA: TGTGCCAGCAGTTCCAACCCCGGGACCGTCTTC. Amino acid sequence: CASSSNPGTVF.

This clone occurred a few times. The V gene is TRBV18, the J gene TRBJ1-5, with 8 bases lining up with TRBD1. V was pared by 4 bases and J by 5 bases, with 1 base of the junction left unmatched. CDR3 length: 13 residues. Germline V gives CDR1 KGHSH, CDR2 LQKENI. CDR3 residues: CASSQDRDQPQHF. The CDR3 DNA follows: TGTGCCAGCTCACAGGACAGGGATCAGCCCCAGCATTTT.